Presented here are 20 T cell receptor beta chains from one specimen sequenced in a study of T cells in women clearing cervical HPV infection. Data came from immunoSEQ multiplex PCR; TCRdb stores just in-frame clones and leaves some out. Its clone listing holds about 34,000 clones. Sequenced sample: blood buffy coat. These receptors were collected from a woman between 18 and 70 years old with a cervical HPV16 infection that either progressed to CIN3+ or cleared (not recorded which).

Remarks on this clone: The DNA ends 3 residues before the CDR3 does, and the rest of the CDR3 is filled in from the germline J gene. The gene calls are TRBV7-9 and TRBJ2-1; a weak D match, TRBD1 (6 bases). The CDR3 consists of 12 residues. Germline V CDR1 and CDR2: SEHNR, FQNEAQ (reference sequence). V lost 7 bases and J 4 bases, leaving 8 bases between the germline ends. The CDR3 here is CASMDSYNEQFF. The part of the CDR3 DNA that was read is TGTGCCAGCATGGACAGTTACAATGAG.

A note on this clone: The CDR3 extends 3 residues past the end of the read, so its final part is completed from the germline J gene. This rearrangement joins TRBV18 to TRBJ2-3; 8 bases align to TRBD1. The CDR3 sequence is 15 residues long. Per germline, CDR1 KGHSH and CDR2 LQKENI. The covered CDR3 bases are TGTGCCAGCTCACCACCCCACAGGGGGGATCAGCCG. It yields the protein CASSPPHRGDQP. The whole CDR3 sequence is CASSPPHRGDQPQYF.

Regarding this clone: The read gets to within 3 residues of the CDR3 end, and the germline J gene fills in the rest. The chain joins TRBV6-1 to TRBJ2-5; 9 nucleotides line up with TRBD2. From germline, CDR1 is MNHNS and CDR2 SASEGT. CDR3 length equals 15 residues. J gave up 5 bases and V 2 bases, and 6 bases lay outside the gene matches. Partial CDR3 DNA: TGTGCCAGCAGTGAATTCCAGCGGGGGGTGGAGACC. Its protein product is CASSEFQRGVET. The complete CDR3 sequence is CASSEFQRGVETQYF.

To note about this clone: The sequenced fragment ends 3 residues before the CDR3 boundary, so the rest is inferred from the germline J gene. The chain is built from TRBV20-1 and TRBJ1-4, with a tentative D call TRBD1 (5 bases). Looked up from germline, CDR1 is DFQATT and CDR2 is SNEGSKA (reference sequence). V was shortened by 1 base and J by 8 bases, with 11 bases between the two germline ends. This CDR3 is 13 amino acids long. This chain's CDR3 is CSARGGEGEKLFF. Partial CDR3 DNA: TGCAGTGCTAGAGGGGGGGAAGGGGAAAAA.

Concerning this clone: The read finishes 3 residues shy of the CDR3 end, and the germline J gene is used to complete it. V gene TRBV20-1 combines with J gene TRBJ2-3; TRBD2 agrees at 10 bases. This CDR3 is built from 17 residues. The junction had 8 bases not matched to a gene; V was cut back by 0 bases and J by 2 bases. The germline gives CDR1 DFQATT, CDR2 SNEGSKA (reference sequence). The sequenced CDR3 bases are TGCAGTGCTAGAGACCCTAGCGGGAGTAGGGTCACAGATACG. Its translation is CSARDPSGSRVTDT. The CDR3 reads in full as CSARDPSGSRVTDTQYF.

CDR3 amino acids: CASSLDRGTDTQYF. The CDR3 bases that were read are TGTGCCAGCAGCTTAGACAGGGGCACAGATACG. This chain joins TRBV11-2 and TRBJ2-3; possible D gene TRBD1, 5 bases. The read comes to an end 3 residues before the CDR3 does, leaving the germline J gene to fill in the end. The CDR3 runs to 14 residues. Trimming pared 0 bases from V and 1 base from J, leaving 5 bases between. Per germline, CDR1 SGHAT and CDR2 FQNNGV.

Frequency places this clone as medium-sized. The observed sequence ends 3 residues before the CDR3 terminus, with the missing tail filled in from the germline J gene. This sequence joins TRBV7-2 and TRBJ2-7, with 13 bases fitting TRBD2. J gave up 4 bases and V 5 bases, and 5 bases lay outside the gene matches. Germline lookup yields CDR1 SGHTA and CDR2 FQGNSA. CDR3 size: 15 residues. The CDR3 reads CASSAGTSGAYEQYF. Partial CDR3 DNA: TGTGCCAGCAGCGCCGGGACTAGCGGGGCTTACGAG.

Concerning this clone: The CDR3 extends 3 residues past the end of the read, so its final part is completed from the germline J gene. This chain uses TRBV2 with TRBJ2-3; TRBD1 might be the D (6 bases). The CDR3 runs 14 residues. The germline V gene encodes CDR1 SNHLY and CDR2 FYNNEI. Trimming shortened V by 5 bases and J by 3 bases, and 12 bases separated the two germline ends. The covered CDR3 bases are TGTGCCAGCAGTAACAGGGATCGGACAGATACG. Translation: CASSNRDRTDT. The full CDR3 protein reads CASSNRDRTDTQYF.

Points on this clone: The read ends 3 residues shy of where the CDR3 ends; the end is completed using the germline J gene. The rearrangement uses TRBV20-1 and TRBJ2-3; 9 positions match TRBD2. The CDR3 has 15 amino acids. Germline V gives CDR1 DFQATT, CDR2 SNEGSKA (reference sequence). V trimming: 1 base; J trimming: 5 bases; junction bases outside the gene matches: 7. The CDR3 DNA, read in part, is TGCAGTGCTAGAGGTGCTAGCGGGAATGTAGATACG. Its translation: CSARGASGNVDT. The CDR3 as a whole reads CSARGASGNVDTQYF.

As for this clone: The read ends 3 residues before the CDR3 terminus; that terminus is restored from the germline J gene. The V call is TRBV2, the J call TRBJ1-1; D not certain. The CDR3 totals 15 residues. Germline-derived CDR1 and CDR2 are SNHLY and FYNNEI. The V and J ends lost 5 bases and 4 bases respectively, with 17 bases between them. This CDR3 is CASSPSGVGGTEAFF. CDR3 DNA, as far as it was read: TGTGCCAGCAGTCCAAGCGGGGTAGGTGGCACTGAA.

With regard to this clone: The read terminates 3 residues before the CDR3 end, so the remaining end is supplied by the germline J gene. The rearrangement links TRBV10-3 to TRBJ2-7; a weak D match, TRBD1 (6 bases). This CDR3 is built from 12 residues. Germline V gene data show CDR1 as ENHRY and CDR2 as SYGVKD. The V end lost 6 bases, the J end lost 2 bases, and 8 bases lay between the germline ends. CDR3 DNA, as far as it was read: TGTGCCATCAGACAGGGAGCCTACGAG. Amino acid sequence: CAIRQGAYE. The full CDR3 sequence reads CAIRQGAYEQYF.

The CDR3 region is CSAREDLESYEQYF. Partial CDR3 DNA: TGCAGTGCTAGAGAGGACTTAGAGTCCTACGAG. The chain couples TRBV20-1 to TRBJ2-7; weak D call: TRBD2 (5 bases). The read falls 3 residues short of the CDR3 end, and the missing part is taken from the germline J gene. This CDR3 spans 14 amino acids. Germline-derived CDR1 and CDR2 are DFQATT and SNEGSKA (reference sequence). Trimming took 0 bases from V and 1 from J, leaving 10 bases between them.

With respect to this clone: Read coverage stops 3 residues before the CDR3 terminus; the germline J gene supplies the remainder. The rearrangement joins TRBV2 to TRBJ2-2; weak D call: TRBD2 (6 bases). The V and J ends lost 7 bases and 4 bases respectively, with 10 bases between them. The CDR3 consists of 13 residues. Germline V CDR1 and CDR2: SNHLY, FYNNEI. The CDR3 sequence: CASNPEGTGELFF. The CDR3 bases that were read are TGTGCCAGCAACCCGGAGGGCACCGGGGAG.

Judged by frequency, this clone is medium-sized (0.01 to 0.1%). The read finishes 3 residues shy of the CDR3 end, and the germline J gene is used to complete it. The chain links TRBV19 to TRBJ1-2; D is undetermined. V lost 9 bases and J lost 6, with 11 bases in between. Germline V gene lookup returns CDR1 LNHDA and CDR2 SQIVND (reference sequence). The CDR3 contains 11 residues. The CDR3 sequence: CASRGTHGYTF. CDR3 DNA, as far as it was read: TGTGCCAGCCGGGGTACCCATGGC.

Comments on this clone: From the germline J gene comes the end of the CDR3, since the read stops 3 residues before it. V is TRBV19 and J is TRBJ1-2; 8 bases map to TRBD1. The CDR3 runs 14 residues. Germline-derived CDR1 and CDR2 are LNHDA and SQIVND (reference sequence). After removal of 5 bases from V and 7 bases from J, the junction contained 9 bases not matched to a gene. The DNA read from the CDR3 is TGTGCCAGTAGTCCGCGGACAGGGCCGAGTGGC. Its protein is CASSPRTGPSG. The entire CDR3 is CASSPRTGPSGYTF.

Details on this clone: The read finishes 3 residues shy of the CDR3 end, and the germline J gene is used to complete it. V is TRBV20-1 and J is TRBJ2-7; the D is unclear. CDR3 length: 13 amino acids. Germline lookup yields CDR1 DFQATT and CDR2 SNEGSKA (reference sequence). Trimming left V 6 bases short and J 1 base short, with 13 bases between. CDR3 DNA (partial): TGCAGTGCGATCTCCCAGGAATCCTACGAG. Its protein is CSAISQESYE. The whole CDR3 reads CSAISQESYEQYF.

On this clone itself: The CDR3 extends 3 residues past the end of the read, so its final part is completed from the germline J gene. The V and J genes are TRBV2 and TRBJ2-7, with 10 bases fitting TRBD2. V shed 6 bases and J 0 bases; nucleotides not matched to a gene: 2. CDR1 and CDR2 (germline): SNHLY, FYNNEI. CDR3 length: 14 residues. The sequenced CDR3 bases are TGTGCCAGCAGGGCTAGCGGGGGCTCCTACGAG. Amino acid sequence: CASRASGGSYE. The complete CDR3 sequence is CASRASGGSYEQYF. Supplemented by reference TRBV2 and TRBJ2-7, the full variable domain reads EPEVTQTPSHQVTQMGQEVILRCVPISNHLYFYWYRQILGQKVEFLVSFYNNEISEKSEIFDDQFSVERPDGSNFTLKIRSTKLEDSAMYFCASRASGGSYEQYFGPGTRLTVT.

In the case of this clone: The read comes to an end 3 residues before the CDR3 does, leaving the germline J gene to fill in the end. The chain recombines TRBV20-1 with TRBJ2-3; TRBD2 aligns across 7 bases. This CDR3 spans 14 amino acids. Looked up from germline, CDR1 is DFQATT and CDR2 is SNEGSKA (reference sequence). V lost 6 bases and J lost 4; bases outside the gene matches: 10. CDR3 region: CSAPGLGRSDTQYF. The sequenced CDR3 bases are TGCAGTGCCCCTGGACTAGGCAGATCAGATACG.

Concerning this clone itself: The CDR3 extends 3 residues past the end of the read, so its final part is completed from the germline J gene. V is TRBV7-3 and J is TRBJ1-1; no definite D call. V shed 2 bases and J shed 0 bases, with 4 bases lying between them. Per the germline V gene, CDR1 is SGHTA and CDR2 is FQGTGA. The CDR3 has 13 amino acids. The part of the CDR3 DNA that was read is TGTGCCAGCAGCTTACAGATGAACACTGAA. Translated, it gives CASSLQMNTE. From start to end, the CDR3 is CASSLQMNTEAFF. The full variable domain, completed using reference TRBV7-3 and TRBJ1-1, is GAGVSQTPSNKVTEKGKYVELRCDPISGHTALYWYRQSLGQGPEFLIYFQGTGAADDSGLPNDRFFAVRPEGSVSTLKIQRTERGDSAVYLCASSLQMNTEAFFGQGTRLTVV.

As regards this clone: The read is 3 residues too short to cover the CDR3 end, so that end is filled in from the germline J gene. V usage is TRBV7-6 and J usage is TRBJ1-2; TRBD1 agrees at 9 bases. This CDR3 is built from 15 residues. Germline CDR1 reads SGHVS; CDR2 reads FNYEAQ. The CDR3 sequence is CASSFASDRGYDYTF. The CDR3 bases that were read are TGTGCCAGCAGCTTTGCCTCGGACAGGGGTTACGAC.